This T cell receptor (beta chain) is drawn from a study of blood T cell repertoires in COVID-19. Study overall: Whether acute or convalescent, the COVID-19 samples came from the United States, Italy and Spain. The cDNA or gDNA used as material had been derived from T cells, B-cell-depleted T cells, or PBMCs.

Trimming removed 3 bases at V and 0 bases at J, with 9 bases between. This CDR3 comprises 15 residues. Germline CDR1 is SGHAT and CDR2 is FQNNGV. In the study's own analysis: Reference gene primers were amplified, and this amplification served to estimate nucleated cell counts. Measured with immunoSEQ multiplex PCR; TCRdb has only the in-frame clones, and not every one. That table gives V, J and clone size, and the DNA gave D and trimming. The table lists roughly 330,000 clones, around 80% of them singletons. The sequenced sample consisted of peripheral blood. The V and J genes are TRBV11-2 and TRBJ2-1; D is undetermined. The source of this sequence is a woman aged 45-60 years with acute or convalescent COVID-19. The CDR3, as DNA: TGTGCCAGCAGCTTCGTGGGCAGCTCCTACAATGAGCAGTTCTTC. Translating gives CASSFVGSSYNEQFF.